Detailed here is one T cell receptor beta chain. What it binds is not known. The missing CDR3 end, 3 residues past where the read stops, is filled in from the germline J gene. Each donor provided about 4.5 to 9 ml of heparinized whole blood. These data originate in a study of T cell clonality in common variable immunodeficiency. Study-level results: Compared with controls, CVID subjects had fewer shared TCRbeta clones. Reportedly, TCR beta sequences from common variable immunodeficiency showed fewer deletions and N-nucleotide insertions. Compared with healthy controls, CVID subjects showed increased TCRbeta clonality, mostly in about a third.

Here immunoSEQ multiplex PCR was the method, and the copy in TCRdb shows in-frame clones only, minus some. The sample lists roughly 48,000 clones, none appearing once, the ten largest making up 3% to 4%. Germline CDR1 reads GTSNPN; CDR2 reads SVGIG (reference sequence). The CDR3 runs to 14 residues. This TCR was sampled from a person aged 18 to 70 in good health. The sample taken for sequencing was peripheral blood mononuclear cells. This chain joins TRBV30 and TRBJ2-3, with a weak D call TRBD2 (8 bases). The CDR3: CAWNPGGGRETQYF. CDR3 DNA, as far as it was read: TGTGCCTGGAACCCGGGAGGGGGCAGGGAGACG.